Shown below are 26 T cell receptor beta chains from a single sample sequenced in a study of blood T cells in healthy people across ages. A sample-barcoded 5' primer and a J-beta primer mix were used in a second PCR of roughly 7 to 11 cycles. TCRdb ran MiXCR on the 5' RACE reads and lists one entry per CDR3 protein. The top ten clones hold over 15% of a sample with 850,000 to 1,300,000 distinct CDR3 sequences, more than 35% of them seen once. The sequenced material came from blood. The receptors shown here come from a woman aged 55-70 years in good health.

This clonotype was detected only a few times. This chain joins TRBV2 and TRBJ2-5, with TRBD2 identical over 11 bases. Per germline, CDR1 SNHLY and CDR2 FYNNEI. The CDR3 has 16 amino acids. The V gene end was trimmed by 2 bases and the J gene end by 2 bases; junction bases not matched to a gene: 4. The CDR3 region is CASSEQGLAAQETQYF. The CDR3 DNA reads TGTGCCAGCAGTGAACAGGGACTAGCGGCGCAAGAGACCCAGTACTTC.

The chain is built from TRBV20-1 and TRBJ2-3; TRBD2 might be the D (5 bases). Trimming left V 7 bases short and J 12 bases short, with 29 bases between. The CDR3 spans 15 residues. CDR1 DFQATT and CDR2 SNEGSKA come from the germline V gene (reference sequence). The CDR3 region has the DNA TGCAGTGACATCAAGAGGGCTGGGAGCGACCGGCCTCAGTATTTT. Amino acids: CSDIKRAGSDRPQYF.

The chain couples TRBV12-3 or TRBV12-4 to TRBJ1-2; 10 nucleotides line up with TRBD1. The J segment lost 7 bases and the V segment lost 4 bases, leaving 3 bases of the junction unmatched. CDR3 length: 13 amino acids. CDR3 in DNA: TGTGCCAGCAGTTGCGGGGACAGGGGTGGCTACACCTTC. This encodes CASSCGDRGGYTF.

The V call is TRBV6-5, the J call TRBJ1-2; no firm D call. Germline values: CDR1 MNHEY, CDR2 SVGAGI. V lost 0 bases and J 3 bases, leaving 5 bases between the germline ends. The CDR3 length is 13 residues. DNA of the CDR3: TGTGCCAGCAGTTACTCCACCTACTATGGCTACACCTTC. This encodes CASSYSTYYGYTF.

This clonotype was recorded a few times. The rearrangement uses TRBV9 and TRBJ2-1, with 8 bases that match TRBD1. Germline-derived CDR1 and CDR2 are SGDLS and YYNGEE. V was pared by 3 bases and J by 6 bases, with 8 bases of the junction left unmatched. There are 15 residues in the CDR3. The CDR3 spells CASSAGQGWVNEQFF. The CDR3 nucleotides are TGTGCCAGCAGCGCCGGACAGGGATGGGTCAATGAGCAGTTCTTC.

This clonotype was seen a few times. The rearrangement joins TRBV10-3 to TRBJ2-6; a possible D gene is TRBD2 (5 bases). The V end was cut by 5 bases, the J end by 0 bases, with 11 bases between. Germline CDR1 is ENHRY and CDR2 is SYGVKD. The length of the CDR3 is 16 residues. The DNA of the CDR3 is TGTGCCATCAGTCAAAACGGGGTCTCTGGGGCCAACGTCCTGACTTTC. Translating it yields CAISQNGVSGANVLTF.

J is TRBJ1-2 and V is TRBV30, with a possible D match to TRBD1 (6 bases). This CDR3 has 12 residues. CDR1 and CDR2 (germline): GTSNPN, SVGIG (reference sequence). Trimming pared 2 bases from V and 6 bases from J, leaving 10 bases between. The CDR3 DNA reads TGTGCCTGGAGTCCAGGGGTTGATGGCTACACCTTC. Its translation: CAWSPGVDGYTF.

This clonotype was observed a handful of times. The rearrangement links TRBV5-5 to TRBJ2-4; 10 nucleotides align to TRBD1. The CDR3 loop spans 16 amino acids. Germline V lookup: CDR1 SGHKS, CDR2 YYEKEE (reference sequence). The trim removed 4 bases at V and 0 bases at J, leaving 4 bases unmatched. CDR3 DNA sequence: TGTGCCAGCAGCCCAGGACAGGGGGTAGCCAAAAACATTCAGTACTTC. It codes for CASSPGQGVAKNIQYF.

The CDR3 reads CSARGGLAVSTDTQYF. DNA for the CDR3: TGCAGTGCTAGAGGTGGACTAGCGGTTAGCACAGATACGCAGTATTTT. The gene calls are TRBV20-1 and TRBJ2-3; 10 bases match TRBD2. V shed 1 base and J 0 bases; nucleotides not matched to a gene: 4. Per the germline V gene, CDR1 is DFQATT and CDR2 is SNEGSKA (reference sequence). The CDR3 consists of 16 residues.

The V and J genes are TRBV7-3 and TRBJ2-7; 7 bases align to TRBD1. The germline V gene encodes CDR1 SGHTA and CDR2 FQGTGA. J gave up 6 bases and V 5 bases, and 7 bases lay outside the gene matches. The CDR3 is 13 amino acids. CDR3 coding DNA: TGTGCCAGCAGCGCCGACAGGGTTAGCGAGCAGTACTTC. Translation gives CASSADRVSEQYF. Filled out from reference TRBV7-3 and TRBJ2-7, the complete variable domain reads GAGVSQTPSNKVTEKGKYVELRCDPISGHTALYWYRQSLGQGPEFLIYFQGTGAADDSGLPNDRFFAVRPEGSVSTLKIQRTERGDSAVYLCASSADRVSEQYFGPGTRLTVT.

The chain couples TRBV15 to TRBJ1-2; 10 positions match TRBD1. V dropped 8 bases and J dropped 6; count of bases not matched to a gene: 3. The germline V gene has CDR1 LNHNV and CDR2 YYDKDF (reference sequence). The CDR3 covers 12 residues. CDR3 residues: CATGGTGDGYTF. The CDR3 DNA is TGTGCCACCGGCGGGACAGGGGATGGCTACACCTTC.

This clonotype was seen only a few times. The chain links TRBV12-3 or TRBV12-4 to TRBJ2-7, with D perhaps given as TRBD1 or TRBD2 (5 bases each). The tail of the sequence fits TRBJ2-5 better, so the J call may be wrong. CDR3 size: 13 residues. CDR3 sequence (DNA): TGTGCCAGCAGCGATTCGGGGACGGGGACCCAGTACTTC. This codes for CASSDSGTGTQYF.

The sample holds many counts of this clonotype. The chain couples TRBV7-9 to TRBJ2-7; D is possibly TRBD1 (6 bases). Germline values: CDR1 SEHNR, CDR2 FQNEAQ (reference sequence). CDR3 size: 15 residues. Trimming stripped 5 bases from V and 5 bases from J, with 19 bases between. The DNA of the CDR3 is TGTGCCAGCAGCGACGCACAGGGAATTGTCCACGAGCAGTACTTC. It encodes CASSDAQGIVHEQYF.

The chain uses TRBV18 and TRBJ2-4, with D uncertain. The CDR3 length is 13 residues. Trimming pared 3 bases from V and 6 bases from J, leaving 9 bases between. Germline V lookup: CDR1 KGHSH, CDR2 LQKENI. CDR3 region: CASSPTAANIQYF. The CDR3 DNA follows: TGTGCCAGCTCACCGACGGCGGCAAACATTCAGTACTTC. The variable domain in full, with the rest retrieved from reference TRBV18 and TRBJ2-4, is NAGVMQNPRHLVRRRGQEARLRCSPMKGHSHVYWYRQLPEEGLKFMVYLQKENIIDESGMPKERFSAEFPKEGPSILRIQQVVRGDSAAYFCASSPTAANIQYFGAGTRLSVL.

V gene TRBV25-1 combines with J gene TRBJ1-5; maybe TRBD1 (6 bases). Germline V gene lookup returns CDR1 MGHDK and CDR2 SYGVNS. This CDR3 is 12 amino acids long. Trimming removed 7 bases at V and 7 bases at J, with 11 bases between. In DNA, the CDR3 is TGTGCCAGCATGGGGGCAGGACAGCCCCAGCATTTT. It is translated as CASMGAGQPQHF.

V gene TRBV20-1 combines with J gene TRBJ2-7; 7 nucleotides line up with TRBD2. With 0 bases clipped from V and 9 bases from J, the junction kept 5 bases outside the gene matches. The CDR3 is 12 residues long. The germline CDR1 and CDR2 sequences are DFQATT and SNEGSKA (reference sequence). CDR3 in DNA: TGCAGTGCTAGAGATGGGAGGGGCGGGCAGTACTTC. Its translation is CSARDGRGGQYF.

V usage is TRBV30 and J usage is TRBJ1-1; D gene uncertain. Germline CDR1 is GTSNPN and CDR2 is SVGIG (reference sequence). The germline V and J ends were trimmed by 8 bases and 1 base, with 14 bases remaining between them. The CDR3 totals 13 residues. CDR3 coding DNA: TGTGCCCTTCTCCTTGTGTCGAACACTGAAGCTTTCTTT. It encodes CALLLVSNTEAFF.

The chain has TRBV28 and TRBJ1-2; the D gene is possibly TRBD1 (5 bases). The CDR3 is 11 residues long. Germline loops: CDR1 MDHEN, CDR2 SYDVKM. V lost 8 bases, J lost 5 bases, and 9 bases lay in between. The CDR3 reads CASDQGYGYTF. The CDR3 bases are TGTGCCAGCGACCAGGGTTATGGCTACACCTTC.

V is TRBV9 and J is TRBJ2-1; possible D gene TRBD2, 6 bases. This CDR3 spans 15 amino acids. Germline lookup yields CDR1 SGDLS and CDR2 YYNGEE. V was trimmed by 3 bases and J by 10 bases, leaving 20 bases between them. CDR3 nucleotides: TGTGCCAGCAGCGCCGGGGGAACGGTGGGAGAGGAGCAGTTCTTC. It yields the protein CASSAGGTVGEEQFF.

The chain is built from TRBV5-5 and TRBJ2-7; 13 bases align to TRBD2. J lost 2 bases, V lost 4 bases, and 3 bases had no gene match. This CDR3 region has 15 residues. Germline loops: CDR1 SGHKS, CDR2 YYEKEE (reference sequence). CDR3 sequence: CASSTTSGRAYEQYF. CDR3 sequence (DNA): TGTGCCAGCAGCACTACTAGCGGGAGGGCCTACGAGCAGTACTTC.

This clonotype was seen a handful of times. V is TRBV2 and J is TRBJ2-7; 13 positions agree with TRBD2. The CDR3 is made up of 15 amino acids. CDR1 is SNHLY, CDR2 FYNNEI, per germline. Losses at the gene ends were 6 bases for V and 6 bases for J; bases not matched to a gene: 8. The CDR3 protein is CASSGGLAGPREQYF. The CDR3, as DNA: TGTGCCAGCAGCGGGGGACTAGCGGGACCTCGCGAGCAGTACTTC. Full variable domain (outside the CDR3, taken from reference TRBV2 and TRBJ2-7): EPEVTQTPSHQVTQMGQEVILRCVPISNHLYFYWYRQILGQKVEFLVSFYNNEISEKSEIFDDQFSVERPDGSNFTLKIRSTKLEDSAMYFCASSGGLAGPREQYFGPGTRLTVT.

This clonotype was seen a few times. The chain recombines TRBV20-1 with TRBJ2-3; D unresolved. Germline values: CDR1 DFQATT, CDR2 SNEGSKA (reference sequence). The CDR3 runs to 10 residues. V gave up 6 bases and J gave up 6 bases, with 7 bases separating them. CDR3 in amino acids: CSAALDTQYF. The CDR3 bases are TGCAGTGCCGCTTTGGATACGCAGTATTTT.

The CDR3: CSARLQGRSETQYF. The CDR3 DNA follows: TGCAGTGCTAGACTTCAGGGGCGATCAGAGACCCAGTACTTC. The chain joins TRBV20-1 to TRBJ2-5; TRBD1 is a possible D gene (6 bases). The CDR3 consists of 14 residues. CDR1 DFQATT and CDR2 SNEGSKA come from the germline V gene (reference sequence). The V end was cut by 2 bases, the J end by 4 bases, with 14 bases between.

There are a few counts of this clonotype. V usage is TRBV20-1 and J usage is TRBJ2-5; tentative D call: TRBD1 (6 bases). The CDR3 runs to 13 residues. Germline assignment: CDR1 DFQATT and CDR2 SNEGSKA (reference sequence). V lost 6 bases to trimming and J lost 5 bases, with 16 bases between them. CDR3 sequence reads: CSAPPSRGETQYF. The CDR3 bases are TGCAGTGCCCCACCTTCTAGGGGGGAGACCCAGTACTTC.

The sample holds a few counts of this clonotype. V and J are TRBV9 and TRBJ2-7; D might be TRBD2 (6 bases). This CDR3 is built from 14 residues. The V end lost 0 bases, the J end lost 4 bases, and 11 bases lay between the germline ends. CDR1 SGDLS and CDR2 YYNGEE come from the germline V gene. CDR3 sequence (DNA): TGTGCCAGCAGCGTAGACAGTGGGGGGTACGAGCAGTACTTC. It translates to CASSVDSGGYEQYF.

V and J are TRBV9 and TRBJ2-3; TRBD2 matches at 8 bases. V dropped 3 bases and J dropped 4; count of bases not matched to a gene: 4. The CDR3 has 14 amino acids. Germline values: CDR1 SGDLS, CDR2 YYNGEE. CDR3 in amino acids: CASSETSEADTQYF. The CDR3 nucleotides are TGTGCCAGCAGCGAGACTAGCGAGGCAGATACGCAGTATTTT.